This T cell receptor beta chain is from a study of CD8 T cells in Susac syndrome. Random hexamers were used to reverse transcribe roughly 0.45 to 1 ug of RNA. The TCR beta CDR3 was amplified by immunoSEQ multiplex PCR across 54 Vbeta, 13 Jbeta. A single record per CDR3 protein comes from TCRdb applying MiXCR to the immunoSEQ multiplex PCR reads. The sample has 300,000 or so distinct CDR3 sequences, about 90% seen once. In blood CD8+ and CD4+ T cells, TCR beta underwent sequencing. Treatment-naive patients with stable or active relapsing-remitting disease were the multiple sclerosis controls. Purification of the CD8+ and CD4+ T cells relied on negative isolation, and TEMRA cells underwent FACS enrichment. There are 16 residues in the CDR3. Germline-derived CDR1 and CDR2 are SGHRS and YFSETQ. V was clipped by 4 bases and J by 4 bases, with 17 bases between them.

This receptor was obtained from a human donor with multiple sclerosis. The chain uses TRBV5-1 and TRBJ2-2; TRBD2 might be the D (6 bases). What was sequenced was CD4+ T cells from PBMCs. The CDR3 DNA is TGCGCCAGCAGCCGGAGCATAGCGGAACCCACCGGGGAGCTGTTTTTT. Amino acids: CASSRSIAEPTGELFF.